The next 23 T cell receptor beta chains were all read from a single sample in a study of blood T cell repertoires in COVID-19. The data were produced by immunoSEQ multiplex PCR, yet TCRdb's version contains in-frame clones alone and is incomplete. This repertoire shows about 120,000 clones, roughly four fifths found once; its top ten account for approximately 5.7%. Material for sequencing was peripheral blood. Receptor source: a man aged 60 to 69 with acute or convalescent COVID-19.

This chain uses TRBV18 with TRBJ2-2; no clear D gene. Deletions cut 5 bases from V and 3 bases from J, with 10 bases between. The germline V gene has CDR1 KGHSH and CDR2 LQKENI. This CDR3 has 14 amino acids. DNA for the CDR3: TGTGCCAGCTCAAAACTCGGTGACACCGGGGAGCTGTTTTTT. It translates to CASSKLGDTGELFF. Supplemented by reference TRBV18 and TRBJ2-2, the full variable domain reads NAGVMQNPRHLVRRRGQEARLRCSPMKGHSHVYWYRQLPEEGLKFMVYLQKENIIDESGMPKERFSAEFPKEGPSILRIQQVVRGDSAAYFCASSKLGDTGELFFGEGSRLTVL.

The chain recombines TRBV27 with TRBJ2-2, with TRBD2 matching over 13 bases. J lost 6 bases, V lost 8 bases, and 12 bases had no gene match. The CDR3 extends over 17 amino acids. The V gene's germline CDR1 is MNHEY and CDR2 SMNVEV (reference sequence). Here the CDR3 DNA reads TGTGCCAGCCTCCGGACTAGCGGGAGCTCGTTGGCCGGGGAGCTGTTTTTT. It translates to CASLRTSGSSLAGELFF.

This chain uses TRBV2 with TRBJ2-6, with 10 bases identical to TRBD1. Trimming cost V 6 bases and J 4 bases; bases outside gene matches: 6. This CDR3 comprises 16 residues. The germline gives CDR1 SNHLY, CDR2 FYNNEI. CDR3 loop: CASRSGQGTGANVLTF. The CDR3 DNA follows: TGTGCCAGCAGATCGGGACAGGGGACCGGGGCCAACGTCCTGACTTTC.

The CDR3 bases are TGTGCCAGCTCACCTTCTCTCCAGGGTTACTCTTACGAGCAGTACTTC. Encoded protein: CASSPSLQGYSYEQYF. The V gene is TRBV18, the J gene TRBJ2-7; a possible D gene is TRBD1 (5 bases). Germline V gene data show CDR1 as KGHSH and CDR2 as LQKENI. This CDR3 is 16 amino acids long. The V and J ends lost 3 bases and 4 bases respectively, with 19 bases between them.

This rearrangement joins TRBV19 to TRBJ2-2; unclear D gene. CDR3 length equals 12 residues. Per germline, CDR1 LNHDA and CDR2 SQIVND (reference sequence). Trimming cost V 7 bases and J 6 bases, with 9 bases left between them. The CDR3 is CASKEDPGELFF. The DNA of the CDR3 is TGTGCCAGTAAAGAGGATCCCGGGGAGCTGTTTTTT. The full variable domain, with the rest looked up from reference TRBV19 and TRBJ2-2, is DGGITQSPKYLFRKEGQNVTLSCEQNLNHDAMYWYRQDPGQGLRLIYYSQIVNDFQKGDIAEGYSVSREKKESFPLTVTSAQKNPTAFYLCASKEDPGELFFGEGSRLTVL.

The V gene is TRBV4-2, the J gene TRBJ1-2; TRBD1 agrees at 9 bases. V lost 0 bases, J lost 2 bases, and 10 bases stayed unmatched. The CDR3 runs to 18 residues. Germline values: CDR1 LGHNA, CDR2 YNFKEQ. As DNA, the CDR3 is TGTGCCAGCAGCCAAGATATGGGACAGGGAGCGAGAAACTATGGCTACACCTTC. Its translation: CASSQDMGQGARNYGYTF.

In its sample, this clone was seen a few times. This sequence joins TRBV4-1 and TRBJ2-5; 12 bases match TRBD2. V trimming: 5 bases; J trimming: 4 bases; junction bases outside the gene matches: 8. Germline lookup yields CDR1 MGHRA and CDR2 YSYEKL. The CDR3 runs 16 residues. CDR3 DNA: TGCGCCAGCAGCGCCGGACTAGCGGGATATAGAGAGACCCAGTACTTC. Translating gives CASSAGLAGYRETQYF.

This clone showed up just a few times. CDR3 DNA sequence: TGTGCTAGTGGTTTTTGGCAGGGGGACACTGAAGCTTTCTTT. It yields the protein CASGFWQGDTEAFF. The gene calls are TRBV12-5 and TRBJ1-1, with 7 bases that match TRBD1. This CDR3 is built from 14 residues. In germline, CDR1 is LGHNT, CDR2 FRNRAP. V was pared by 3 bases and J by 3 bases, with 4 bases of the junction left unmatched.

The V gene is TRBV5-1, the J gene TRBJ2-1; 9 bases map to TRBD2. The CDR3 loop spans 14 amino acids. Germline-derived CDR1 and CDR2 are SGHRS and YFSETQ. Unmatched junction bases numbered 8, after V lost 4 bases and J lost 9 bases. The CDR3 region is CASSPTGTSFEQFF. The CDR3 DNA sequence: TGCGCCAGCAGCCCGACCGGGACTAGCTTTGAGCAGTTCTTC.

This clone was counted a few times. The chain couples TRBV18 to TRBJ1-2; tentatively, D is TRBD1 (6 bases). Trimming took off 6 bases at V and 4 bases at J, with 27 bases between the two ends. CDR3 length equals 18 residues. Looked up from germline, CDR1 is KGHSH and CDR2 is LQKENI. CDR3 loop: CASSSTAPNREITYGYTF. As DNA, the CDR3 is TGTGCCAGCTCTTCGACTGCCCCTAACAGGGAAATTACCTATGGCTACACCTTC.

The chain couples TRBV24-1 to TRBJ2-3; TRBD2 matches at 7 bases. The length of the CDR3 is 16 residues. J gave up 3 bases and V 1 base, and 6 bases lay outside the gene matches. Germline V gene data show CDR1 as KGHDR and CDR2 as SFDVKD. CDR3 DNA sequence: TGTGCCACCAGTGATTTTGGGGAGGGGTTAACAGATACGCAGTATTTT. It encodes CATSDFGEGLTDTQYF.

The chain is built from TRBV24-1 and TRBJ2-5; TRBD2 matches 10 bases. The CDR3 length is 17 residues. Germline values: CDR1 KGHDR, CDR2 SFDVKD. Trimming took 4 bases from V and 5 from J; bases not matched to a gene: 12. The CDR3 DNA reads as TGTGCCACCAGTGACAGTCCCTTAGCGGGAGGAGCGGAGACCCAGTACTTC. Encoded protein: CATSDSPLAGGAETQYF.

This chain joins TRBV4-2 and TRBJ2-5; D is uncertain. Trimming removed 0 bases at V and 4 bases at J, with 9 bases between. The germline V gene encodes CDR1 LGHNA and CDR2 YNFKEQ. This CDR3 has 14 amino acids. CDR3 protein: CASSQDWAAETQYF. As DNA, the CDR3 is TGTGCCAGCAGCCAAGATTGGGCAGCAGAGACCCAGTACTTC.

This sequence joins TRBV21-1 and TRBJ2-1; the table's D call, TRBD1, was not checked against the DNA. TRBV21-1 is an annotated pseudogene. CDR3 length equals 23 residues. The CDR3 DNA sequence: TGTGCCAGCAGCAAAGATCAGGTTGGTGGCAGCAGGCGTCCATTTTTTTCCTACAATGAGCAGTTCTTC. Protein: CASSKDQVGGSRRPFFSYNEQFF.

CDR3 sequence reads: CASSRREDTEAFF. For the CDR3, the DNA is TGCGCCAGCAGTCGCAGGGAGGACACTGAAGCTTTCTTT. This chain links TRBV10-2 with TRBJ1-1; maybe TRBD1 (5 bases). Germline V gene lookup returns CDR1 WSHSY and CDR2 SAAADI. V was clipped by 5 bases and J by 3 bases, with 10 bases between them. This CDR3 region has 13 residues.

This clone occurred a few times. The genes are TRBV7-9 and TRBJ1-6; a possible D gene is TRBD1 (5 bases). CDR3 size: 15 residues. Germline V CDR1 and CDR2: SEHNR, FQNEAQ (reference sequence). V was trimmed by 5 bases and J by 2 bases, leaving 10 bases between them. Here the CDR3 DNA reads TGTGCCAGCAGCCCACCGGGGGCCTATAATTCACCCCTCCACTTT. It codes for CASSPPGAYNSPLHF.

The rearrangement uses TRBV11-3 and TRBJ1-2; 10 bases fit TRBD1. Germline V CDR1 and CDR2: SGHNT, YENEEA. The CDR3 sequence is 17 residues long. Trimming removed 2 bases from V and 3 bases from J; junction bases left unmatched: 9. This CDR3 is CASSLFPGQGRHYGYTF. The CDR3 DNA follows: TGTGCCAGCAGCTTATTTCCGGGACAGGGGCGGCACTATGGCTACACCTTC.

V and J are TRBV6-5 and TRBJ2-7, with D possibly matching TRBD1 (5 bases). The CDR3 spans 12 residues. Germline V gene lookup returns CDR1 MNHEY and CDR2 SVGAGI. V was pared by 7 bases and J by 2 bases, with 9 bases between. The CDR3 sequence is CASTSGTYEQYF. CDR3 DNA: TGTGCCAGCACGTCAGGGACCTACGAGCAGTACTTC.

The chain combines TRBV6-5 with TRBJ1-6; 8 bases map to TRBD1. CDR3 size: 14 residues. Germline trimming cut 2 bases from V and 9 bases from J; bases unmatched to any gene: 3. In germline, CDR1 is MNHEY, CDR2 SVGAGI. The CDR3 reads CASSYGQGGSPLHF. DNA for the CDR3: TGTGCCAGCAGTTACGGACAGGGAGGTTCACCCCTCCACTTT.

The chain recombines TRBV7-9 with TRBJ1-4; D possibly corresponds to TRBD1 (5 bases). CDR3 length equals 15 residues. V was clipped by 4 bases and J by 8 bases, with 17 bases between them. CDR1 is SEHNR, CDR2 FQNEAQ, per germline (reference sequence). CDR3 protein: CASSYSGIAEEKLFF. The DNA of the CDR3 is TGTGCCAGCAGCTACTCAGGGATAGCGGAAGAAAAACTGTTTTTT.

This rearrangement joins TRBV7-9 to TRBJ2-3; TRBD2 matches 10 bases. The CDR3 runs to 16 residues. Germline V gives CDR1 SEHNR, CDR2 FQNEAQ (reference sequence). V lost 4 bases and J lost 6; bases outside the gene matches: 10. CDR3 region: CASSSKSGRASDTQYF. CDR3 coding DNA: TGTGCCAGCAGCTCAAAGAGCGGGAGGGCCAGTGATACGCAGTATTTT.

The chain combines TRBV28 with TRBJ1-5; tentatively, D is TRBD1 (5 bases). This CDR3 spans 14 amino acids. Germline CDR1 MDHEN, CDR2 SYDVKM. With 2 bases removed from V and 3 bases from J, the gap between germline ends came to 8 bases. The CDR3 sequence is CASSLRQFNQPQHF. The CDR3 DNA sequence: TGTGCCAGCAGTTTAAGACAGTTCAATCAGCCCCAGCATTTT.

Only a few counts were recorded for this clone. The V call is TRBV25-1, the J call TRBJ1-2; no firm D call. Germline assignment: CDR1 MGHDK and CDR2 SYGVNS. The CDR3 consists of 13 residues. Trimming removed 3 bases from V and 2 bases from J, with 7 bases in between. The CDR3 loop is CASSDHINYGYTF. CDR3 nucleotide sequence: TGTGCCAGCAGTGACCACATAAACTATGGCTACACCTTC.